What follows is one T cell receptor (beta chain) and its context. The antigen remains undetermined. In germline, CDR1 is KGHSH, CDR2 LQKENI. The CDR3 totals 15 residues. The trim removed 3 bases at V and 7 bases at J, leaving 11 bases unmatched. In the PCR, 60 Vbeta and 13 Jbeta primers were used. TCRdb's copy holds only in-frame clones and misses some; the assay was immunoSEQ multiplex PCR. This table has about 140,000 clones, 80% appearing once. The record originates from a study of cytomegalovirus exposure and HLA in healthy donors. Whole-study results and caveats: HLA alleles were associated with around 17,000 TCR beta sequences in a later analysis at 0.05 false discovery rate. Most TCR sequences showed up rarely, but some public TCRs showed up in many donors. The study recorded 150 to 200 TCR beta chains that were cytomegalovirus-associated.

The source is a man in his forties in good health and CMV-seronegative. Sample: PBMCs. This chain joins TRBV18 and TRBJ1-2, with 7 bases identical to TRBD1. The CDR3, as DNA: TGTGCCAGCTCACCGCTCGACAGGGACATAAGTGGCTACACCTTC. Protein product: CASSPLDRDISGYTF.